This TCR beta chain originates from a study of HIV-infected children after antiretroviral therapy interruption. The wider study: Most participating children were previously exposed to EBV and CMV. In continuous treatment, analyzed samples were from weeks 0, 48 and 150. Study-wide findings and caveats: By the end of treatment interruption, naive CD4+ clonality (Gini) increased.

CDR1 and CDR2 (germline): MNHNY, SVGAGI (reference sequence). The CDR3 spans 12 residues. V shed 2 bases and J shed 2 bases, with 4 bases lying between them. A 3' RACE protocol on RNA, with unique molecular identifiers, produced the TCR library. TCRdb re-derived calls from the 3' RACE reads in MiXCR, one entry per CDR3 protein. This table has about 86,000 distinct CDR3 sequences, around 6.9% appearing once. The sample holds many counts of this clonotype. Its antigen is undetermined. Treatment described: PENTA 11 planned treatment interruption arm or continuous ART arm. Cryopreserved PBMC samples required at least 5 million viable cells.

The specimen comprised CD45RA+ CD4+ T cells from PBMCs, pooled from several time points, sampled from a donor given antiretroviral therapy, either interrupted or continuous. Subset here: naive CD4+ CD45RA+ CD45RO- T cells. The sequence was collected from a pool of human donors with HIV. The V and J genes are TRBV6-6 and TRBJ2-7; D is uncertain. CDR3 nucleotides: TGTGCCAGCAGTTACACACCCTACGAGCAGTACTTC. It yields the protein CASSYTPYEQYF.